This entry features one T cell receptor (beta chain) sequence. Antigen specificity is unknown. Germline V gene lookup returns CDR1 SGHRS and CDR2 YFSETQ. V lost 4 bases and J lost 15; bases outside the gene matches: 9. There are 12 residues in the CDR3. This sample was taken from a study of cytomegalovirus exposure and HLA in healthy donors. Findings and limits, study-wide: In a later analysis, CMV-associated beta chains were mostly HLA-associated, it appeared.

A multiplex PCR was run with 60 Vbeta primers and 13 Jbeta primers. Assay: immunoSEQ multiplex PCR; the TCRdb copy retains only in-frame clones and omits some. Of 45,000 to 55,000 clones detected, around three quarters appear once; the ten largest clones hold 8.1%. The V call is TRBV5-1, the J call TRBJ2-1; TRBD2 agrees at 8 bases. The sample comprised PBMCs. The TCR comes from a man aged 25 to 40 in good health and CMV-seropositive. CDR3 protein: CASSPAGGPSFF. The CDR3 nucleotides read TGCGCCAGCAGCCCCGCGGGAGGCCCGTCGTTCTTC.